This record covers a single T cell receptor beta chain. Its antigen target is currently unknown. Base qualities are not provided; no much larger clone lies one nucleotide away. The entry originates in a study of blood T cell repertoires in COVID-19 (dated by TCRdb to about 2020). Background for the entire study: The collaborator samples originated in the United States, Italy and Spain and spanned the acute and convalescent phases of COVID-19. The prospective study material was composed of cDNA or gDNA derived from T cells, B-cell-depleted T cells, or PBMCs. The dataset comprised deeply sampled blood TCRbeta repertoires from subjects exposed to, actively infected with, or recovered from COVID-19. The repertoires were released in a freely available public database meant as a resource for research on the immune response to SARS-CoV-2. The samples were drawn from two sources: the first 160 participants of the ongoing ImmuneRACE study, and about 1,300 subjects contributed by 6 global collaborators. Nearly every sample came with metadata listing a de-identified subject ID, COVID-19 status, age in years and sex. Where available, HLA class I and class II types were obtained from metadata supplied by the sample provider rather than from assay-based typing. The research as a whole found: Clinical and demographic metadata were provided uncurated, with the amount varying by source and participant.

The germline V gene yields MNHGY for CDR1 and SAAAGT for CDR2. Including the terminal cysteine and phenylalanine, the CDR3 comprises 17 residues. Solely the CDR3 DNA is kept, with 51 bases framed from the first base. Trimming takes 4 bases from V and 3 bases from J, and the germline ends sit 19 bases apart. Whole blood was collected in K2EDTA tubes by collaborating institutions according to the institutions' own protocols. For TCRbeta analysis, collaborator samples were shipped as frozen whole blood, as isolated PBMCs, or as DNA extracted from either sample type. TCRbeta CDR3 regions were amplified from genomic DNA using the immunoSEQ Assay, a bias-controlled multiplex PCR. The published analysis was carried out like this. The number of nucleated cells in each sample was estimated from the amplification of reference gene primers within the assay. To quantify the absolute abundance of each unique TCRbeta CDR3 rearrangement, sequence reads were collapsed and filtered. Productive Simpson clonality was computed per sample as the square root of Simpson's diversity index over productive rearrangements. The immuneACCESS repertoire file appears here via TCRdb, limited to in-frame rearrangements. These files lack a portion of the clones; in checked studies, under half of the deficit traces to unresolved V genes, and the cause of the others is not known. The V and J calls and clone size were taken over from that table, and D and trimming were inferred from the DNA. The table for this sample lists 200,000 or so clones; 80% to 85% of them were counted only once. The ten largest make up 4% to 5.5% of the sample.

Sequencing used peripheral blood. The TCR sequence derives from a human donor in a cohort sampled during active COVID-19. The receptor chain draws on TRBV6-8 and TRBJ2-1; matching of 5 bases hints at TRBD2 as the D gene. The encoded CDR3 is CASSCDQARTGYNEQFF. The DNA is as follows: TGTGCCAGCAGTTGCGATCAGGCCCGGACTGGCTACAATGAGCAGTTCTTC.